This T cell receptor beta chain stems from a study of blood T cell repertoires in COVID-19. Study-wide context: The origin of the acute and convalescent COVID-19 samples was the United States, Italy and Spain. PBMCs, B-cell-depleted T cells, or T cells were the source of the cDNA or gDNA that made up the material.

In the authors' methods: Nucleated cell counts were estimated from reference gene primer amplification. The data were produced by immunoSEQ multiplex PCR, yet TCRdb's version contains in-frame clones alone and is incomplete. V, J and clone size were drawn from that table, and D and trimming were deduced from the DNA. The sample has about 64,000 clones; approximately 85% are singletons. CDR1 is LNHDA, CDR2 SQIVND, per germline (reference sequence). V lost 5 bases and J lost 6, with 15 bases in between. The CDR3 contains 14 residues. The specimen was peripheral blood. The chain uses TRBV19 and TRBJ2-3; D perhaps matches TRBD2 (6 bases). The receptor comes from a human donor in a cohort sampled during active COVID-19. The CDR3 nucleotides are TGTGCCAGTAGTCCGCGGGGTCGGGAGGATACGCAGTATTTT. The encoded protein is CASSPRGREDTQYF.